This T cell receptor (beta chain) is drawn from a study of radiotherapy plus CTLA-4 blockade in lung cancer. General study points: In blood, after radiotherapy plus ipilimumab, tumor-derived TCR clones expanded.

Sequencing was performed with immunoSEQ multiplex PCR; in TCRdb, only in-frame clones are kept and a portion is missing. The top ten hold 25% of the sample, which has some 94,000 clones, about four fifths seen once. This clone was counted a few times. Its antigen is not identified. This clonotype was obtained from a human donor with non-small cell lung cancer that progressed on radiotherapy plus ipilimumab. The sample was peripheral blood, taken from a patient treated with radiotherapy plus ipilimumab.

The CDR3 is CASSLSPVLNTEAFF. CDR3 DNA: TGTGCCAGCAGTTTATCCCCAGTACTGAACACTGAAGCTTTCTTT. The chain recombines TRBV27 with TRBJ1-1; D is uncertain. Germline loops: CDR1 MNHEY, CDR2 SMNVEV (reference sequence). CDR3 length: 15 residues. Trimming took off 0 bases at V and 0 bases at J, with 8 bases between the two ends.